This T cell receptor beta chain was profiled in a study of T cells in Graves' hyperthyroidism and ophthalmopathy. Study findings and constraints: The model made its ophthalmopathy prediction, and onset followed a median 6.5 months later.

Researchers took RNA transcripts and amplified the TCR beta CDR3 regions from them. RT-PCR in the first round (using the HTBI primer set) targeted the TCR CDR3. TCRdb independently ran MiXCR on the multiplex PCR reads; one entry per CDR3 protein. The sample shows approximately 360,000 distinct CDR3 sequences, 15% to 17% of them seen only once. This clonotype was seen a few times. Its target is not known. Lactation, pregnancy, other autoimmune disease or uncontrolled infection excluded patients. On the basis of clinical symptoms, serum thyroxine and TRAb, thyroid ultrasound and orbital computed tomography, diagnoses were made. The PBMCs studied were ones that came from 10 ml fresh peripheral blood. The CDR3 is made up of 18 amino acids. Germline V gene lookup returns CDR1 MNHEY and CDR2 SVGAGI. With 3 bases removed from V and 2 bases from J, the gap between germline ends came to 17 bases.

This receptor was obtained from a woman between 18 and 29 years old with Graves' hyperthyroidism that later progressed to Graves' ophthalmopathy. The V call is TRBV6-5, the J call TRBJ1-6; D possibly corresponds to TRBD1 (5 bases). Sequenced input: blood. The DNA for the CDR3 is TGTGCCAGCAGTTATGAGACCCAGGGCTGGCCCTATAATTCACCCCTCCACTTT. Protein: CASSYETQGWPYNSPLHF.